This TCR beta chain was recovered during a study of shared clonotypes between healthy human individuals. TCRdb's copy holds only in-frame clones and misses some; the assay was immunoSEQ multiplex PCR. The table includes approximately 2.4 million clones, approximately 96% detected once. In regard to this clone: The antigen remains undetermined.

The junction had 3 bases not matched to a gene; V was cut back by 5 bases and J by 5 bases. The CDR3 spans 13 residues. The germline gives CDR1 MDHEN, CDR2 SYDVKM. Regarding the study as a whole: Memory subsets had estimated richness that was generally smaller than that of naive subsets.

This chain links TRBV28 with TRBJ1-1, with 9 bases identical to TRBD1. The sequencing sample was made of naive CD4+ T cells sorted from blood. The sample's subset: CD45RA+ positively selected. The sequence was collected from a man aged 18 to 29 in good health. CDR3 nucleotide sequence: TGTGCCAGCAGTGGGGGACAGGGAACTGAAGCTTTCTTT. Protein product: CASSGGQGTEAFF.